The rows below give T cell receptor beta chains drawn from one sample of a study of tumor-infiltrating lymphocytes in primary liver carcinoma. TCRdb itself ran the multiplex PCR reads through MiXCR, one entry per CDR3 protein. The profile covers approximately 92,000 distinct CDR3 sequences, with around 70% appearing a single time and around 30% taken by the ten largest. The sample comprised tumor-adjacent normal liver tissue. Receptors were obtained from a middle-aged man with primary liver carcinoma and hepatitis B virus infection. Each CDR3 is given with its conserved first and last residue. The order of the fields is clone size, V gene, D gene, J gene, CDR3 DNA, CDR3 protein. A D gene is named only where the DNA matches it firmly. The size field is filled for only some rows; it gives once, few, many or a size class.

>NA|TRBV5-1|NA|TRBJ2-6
TGCGCCAGCAGCTTGGGAGAGGTTGGGGCCAACGTCCTGACTTTC
CASSLGEVGANVLTF
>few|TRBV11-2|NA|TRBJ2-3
TGTGCCAGCAGCAAATCCACAGATACGCAGTATTTT
CASSKSTDTQYF
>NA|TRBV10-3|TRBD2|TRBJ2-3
TGTGCCATCAATGAAGGAGGAGCGGGAGGGCAACGGGTCACAGATACGCAGTATTTT
CAINEGGAGGQRVTDTQYF
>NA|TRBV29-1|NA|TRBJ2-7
TGCAGCGTCGGAGTCCTCGGCGCCTATGAGCAGTACTTC
CSVGVLGAYEQYF
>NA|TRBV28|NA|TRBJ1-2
TGTGCCAGCAGGTCAAAATGGGACTATGGCTACACCTTC
CASRSKWDYGYTF
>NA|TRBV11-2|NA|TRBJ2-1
TGTGCCTGTAGTTCAGCGGACCCTGGGAATGAGCAGTTCTTC
CACSSADPGNEQFF
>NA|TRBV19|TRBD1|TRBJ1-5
TGTGCCAGTAGTTTCTCGACAGGGCGTCAGCCCCAGCATTTT
CASSFSTGRQPQHF
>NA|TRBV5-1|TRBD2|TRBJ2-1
TGCACCAGCAGCTTTAGCGGGAATAGTAATGAGCAGTTCTTC
CTSSFSGNSNEQFF
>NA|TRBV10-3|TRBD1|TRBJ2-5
TGTGCCACCAAGGGACAGGGACCCCAAGAGATCCAGTACTTC
CATKGQGPQEIQYF
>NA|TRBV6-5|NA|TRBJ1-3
TGTGCCAGCAGTCGAGAACAGGACATCTCTAGAAACACCATATATTTT
CASSREQDISRNTIYF
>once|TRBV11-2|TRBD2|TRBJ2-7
TGTGCCAGCAGCTGGAGGCGGGAGGCCTACGAGCAGTACTTC
CASSWRREAYEQYF
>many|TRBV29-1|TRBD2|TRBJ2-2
TGCAGCGTTGAAGGACTAGCGGGAGCCACCGGGGAGCTGTTTTTT
CSVEGLAGATGELFF
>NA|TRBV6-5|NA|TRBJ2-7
TGTGCCAGCAGCCCCGAACCCTACAGGGCCGAGCAGTACTTC
CASSPEPYRAEQYF
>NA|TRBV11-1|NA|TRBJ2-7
TGTGCCAGCAGCTATCCAGCGAGAGGGCAGTACGAGCAGTACTTC
CASSYPARGQYEQYF
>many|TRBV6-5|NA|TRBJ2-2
TGTGCCAGCAGCGCCCCGAACACCGGGGAGCTGTTTTTT
CASSAPNTGELFF
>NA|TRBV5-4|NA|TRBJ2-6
TGTGCCAGCAGCATCCCCTCGGGGCGAGGCTCTGGGGCCAACGTCCTGACTTTC
CASSIPSGRGSGANVLTF
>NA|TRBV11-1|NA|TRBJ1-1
TGTGCCAGCAGCTTTGAGTGGGCGAACACTGAAGCTCTCTTT
CASSFEWANTEALF
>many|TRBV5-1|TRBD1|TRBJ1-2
TGCGCCAGCAGCTTGGGCACAGGGGGCTATGGCTACACCTTC
CASSLGTGGYGYTF
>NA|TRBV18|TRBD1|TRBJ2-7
TGTGCCAGCTCACCCCGGGACAGGGTATTCTACGAGCAGTACTTC
CASSPRDRVFYEQYF
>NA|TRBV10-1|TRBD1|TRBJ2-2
TGCGCCAGCAGCCGGACAGGCGACACCGGGGAGCTGTCTTTT
CASSRTGDTGELSF
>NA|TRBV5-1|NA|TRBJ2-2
TGCGCCAGCAGCCACGGGACGGTCAACACCGGGGAGCTGTTTTTT
CASSHGTVNTGELFF
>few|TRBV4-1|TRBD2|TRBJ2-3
TGCACCAGCAGCCAGCGGGAGGCGAGCACAGATACGCAGTATTTT
CTSSQREASTDTQYF
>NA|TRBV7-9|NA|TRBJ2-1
TGTGCCAACAGCCCCGATTTAGGGGTGCGCTACAATGAGCAGTTCTTC
CANSPDLGVRYNEQFF
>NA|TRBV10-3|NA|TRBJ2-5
TGTGCCATCAGTGTCAGCGGACAAGAGAGCCAGTACTTC
CAISVSGQESQYF
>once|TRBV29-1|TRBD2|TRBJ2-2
TGCAGTGTTGAAGACGCCGCGGGAGCCCCCGGGGAGTTGTTATTT
CSVEDAAGAPGELLF
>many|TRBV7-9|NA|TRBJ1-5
TGTGCCAGCAGCCTAGTGGCGGAACCCCATAGCAATCAGCCCCAGCATTTT
CASSLVAEPHSNQPQHF
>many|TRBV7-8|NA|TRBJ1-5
TGTGCCAGCAGCTTAAATCGGGATCAGCCCCAGCATTTT
CASSLNRDQPQHF
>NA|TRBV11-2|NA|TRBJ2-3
TGTGCTAGCTGCTTAGAAAGAGGCACATATAGGCAGTATTTT
CASCLERGTYRQYF
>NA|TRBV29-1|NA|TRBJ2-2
TGCAACGTTGGAGCGGCAGGGCGGAGCTCGGCCGGGGAGCTGTTTTTT
CNVGAAGRSSAGELFF
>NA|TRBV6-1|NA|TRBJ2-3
TGTGCCAGCAGCGAACGGGGTCTTAGCAATCAGCCCCAGTATTTT
CASSERGLSNQPQYF
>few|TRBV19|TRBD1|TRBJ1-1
TGTGCCAGTAATGCACGACAGGGGGCAGGGACTGAAGCTTTCTTT
CASNARQGAGTEAFF
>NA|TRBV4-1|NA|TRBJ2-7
TGTGCCAGCAGCCAAGATCAACTAACGGAAGAGCAGTACTTC
CASSQDQLTEEQYF
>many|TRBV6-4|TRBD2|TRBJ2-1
TGTGCCAGCAACCAAGTTGGCGGGAGGCCCTACAATGAGCAGTTCTTC
CASNQVGGRPYNEQFF
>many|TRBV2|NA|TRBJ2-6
TGTGCCAGCAGCCCCGTAGTTGGGGCCAACGTCCTGACTTTC
CASSPVVGANVLTF
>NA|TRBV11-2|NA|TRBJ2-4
TGTGCCAGCAGCTGGGCAGCGGTTGTCAACATTCAGTACTTC
CASSWAAVVNIQYF
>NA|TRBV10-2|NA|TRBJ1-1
TGCGCCAGCAGATGGCAGGGAGGGAGTGAAGCCTTCTTT
CASRWQGGSEAFF
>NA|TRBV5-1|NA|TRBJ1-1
TGCGCCAGCAGCCCCGCGAGGGATCGGTTCGAAAACACTGAAGCTTTCTTT
CASSPARDRFENTEAFF
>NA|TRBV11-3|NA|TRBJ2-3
TGTGCCAGCAGCTTCTCCTCCGGGGGCCTAGGGGGGGATACACAGTATTTT
CASSFSSGGLGGDTQYF
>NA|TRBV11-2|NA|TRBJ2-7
TGTACCAGCAGCTTAAGTGGGGATCAGTACTTC
CTSSLSGDQYF
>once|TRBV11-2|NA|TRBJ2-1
TGTGCCAGCATCTTGGGGGTACCTGGGCAGTTCTTC
CASILGVPGQFF
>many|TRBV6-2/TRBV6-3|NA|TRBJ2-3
TGTGCCAGCAGTCCAGCCTTAAGGTCAGATACGCAGTATTTT
CASSPALRSDTQYF
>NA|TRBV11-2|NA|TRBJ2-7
TGTGCCAGTAGCCTCGGCGGGACTCCACGCTACGAACAGTACTTC
CASSLGGTPRYEQYF
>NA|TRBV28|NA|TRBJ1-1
TGTGCCAGCACTACGACAGTTGGGACTGAAGCTTTCTTT
CASTTTVGTEAFF
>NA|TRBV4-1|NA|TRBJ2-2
TGCGTCAGCGGCCAAGGACAAGGCGGGGAACTGTTTTTT
CVSGQGQGGELFF
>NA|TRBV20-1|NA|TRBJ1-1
TGCAGTGCCCTATCCCATGGGCCCCGGGGATACACTGAAGCTTTCTTT
CSALSHGPRGYTEAFF
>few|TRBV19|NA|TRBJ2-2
TGTGCCAGTAGTGTTACTACCACCGGGGAGCTGTTTTTT
CASSVTTTGELFF
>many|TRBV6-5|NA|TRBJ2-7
TGTGCCAGCAGCACAACCTACGAGCAGTACTTC
CASSTTYEQYF
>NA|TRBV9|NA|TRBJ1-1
TGTGCCAGCAGCCAGCAAATGAACACTGAAGCTTTCTTT
CASSQQMNTEAFF
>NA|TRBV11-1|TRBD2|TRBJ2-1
TGTGCCAGCAACTTATCAGGGATTAGCGGGGGAGGTGAGCAGTTCTTC
CASNLSGISGGGEQFF
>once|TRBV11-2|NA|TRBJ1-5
TGTGCCACCAGCTTAGGGCCATGGCGGGAGGAGGCAGCTACGCAGCATTTT
CATSLGPWREEAATQHF
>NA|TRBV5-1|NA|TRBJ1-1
TGCGCCAGCAGCTCCGGGGCTAAAACTGAAGCTTCCTTT
CASSSGAKTEASF
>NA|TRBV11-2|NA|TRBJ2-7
TGTGCCAGCAGCTCTAACGGGGCAGGCGAGCACTACTTC
CASSSNGAGEHYF